This is a list of T cell receptor beta chains from one sample in a study of shared clonotypes between healthy human individuals. This table comes from immunoSEQ multiplex PCR, and its TCRdb copy is limited to in-frame clones, with some not included. The data contain some 800,000 clones, over 90% of them seen just once; the ten biggest clones take up about 24%. Sequences were obtained from naive CD8+ T cells sorted from blood. The receptors derive from a man aged 30 to 39 in good health. The CDR3 runs from the conserved cysteine through the conserved F or W. D genes are given only for firm matches. Some rows mark clone size as missing; the rest say once, few, many or name a class of expanded clone.

.,.,TRBJ2-2,TRBV29-1,CSVDSTTGELFF,TGCAGCGTTGATTCCACCACCGGGGAGCTGTTTTTT
.,TRBD2,TRBJ2-1,TRBV27,CASSLIAGSSYNEQFF,TGTGCCAGCAGTCTTATAGCGGGGAGCTCCTACAATGAGCAGTTCTTC
.,.,TRBJ1-5,TRBV4-3,CASSQVGSNQPQHF,TGCGCCAGCAGCCAAGTTGGTAGCAATCAGCCCCAGCATTTT
.,.,TRBJ1-5,TRBV27,CASSRRKSNQPQHF,TGTGCCAGCAGTAGGCGCAAGAGCAATCAGCCCCAGCATTTT
once,.,TRBJ2-7,TRBV5-4,CASSFKDRPYEQYF,TGTGCCAGCAGCTTCAAGGACAGACCCTACGAGCAGTACTTC
.,TRBD1,TRBJ2-7,TRBV2,CARRDRVGEQYF,TGTGCCAGAAGGGACAGGGTAGGCGAGCAGTACTTC
.,.,TRBJ2-7,TRBV5-1,CASSLWPGNRTVQYF,TGCGCCAGCAGCCTCTGGCCCGGGAACAGAACTGTGCAGTACTTC
.,.,TRBJ1-4,TRBV9,CASSVGGAQGPATDEKLFF,TGTGCCAGCAGCGTAGGTGGAGCCCAAGGTCCAGCGACAGATGAAAAACTGTTTTTT
.,.,TRBJ2-3,TRBV11-2,CASSGAWDTQYF,TGTGCCAGCAGCGGGGCATGGGATACGCAGTATTTT
.,TRBD1,TRBJ2-1,TRBV11-3,CASSPRGTGTIYNEQFF,TGTGCCAGCAGCCCGCGCGGGACAGGGACCATCTACAATGAGCAGTTCTTC
.,TRBD2,TRBJ2-5,TRBV2,CASSFSPSGSGETQYF,TGTGCCAGCAGTTTCTCCCCTAGCGGGAGTGGAGAGACCCAGTACTTC
.,.,TRBJ2-7,TRBV11-3,CASSQLTPGLMSFYEQYF,TGTGCCAGCAGCCAACTCACACCGGGACTCATGTCCTTCTACGAGCAGTACTTC
once,.,TRBJ1-2,TRBV28,CASTLPTGTEDPYGYTF,TGTGCCAGCACCCTACCAACCGGGACTGAAGACCCTTATGGCTACACCTTC
.,.,TRBJ2-1,TRBV28,CASSLGRYSLSSYNEQFF,TGTGCCAGCAGTTTAGGCAGATATAGCCTGAGCTCCTACAATGAGCAGTTCTTC
.,.,TRBJ1-4,TRBV7-9,CASSPEQTISLFF,TGTGCCAGCAGCCCCGAACAAACCATATCGCTGTTTTTT
.,.,TRBJ2-7,TRBV10-1,CASSAGRNYEQYF,TGCGCCAGCAGTGCGGGACGGAACTACGAGCAGTACTTC
.,.,TRBJ2-1,TRBV27,CASSFLSWDEQFF,TGTGCCAGCAGTTTTCTTTCCTGGGATGAGCAGTTCTTC
.,TRBD1,TRBJ2-7,TRBV5-4,CASSQGQHEQYF,TGTGCCAGCAGCCAGGGACAGCACGAGCAGTACTTC
.,.,TRBJ2-7,TRBV29-1,CSVGPGGRSVYEQYF,TGCAGCGTTGGGCCCGGGGGGCGGTCCGTCTACGAGCAGTACTTC
.,TRBD2,TRBJ2-7,TRBV28,CASSPGLAGNEQYF,TGTGCCAGCAGCCCGGGACTAGCCGGTAACGAGCAGTACTTC
.,.,TRBJ2-7,TRBV5-5,CASSFATSYEQYF,TGTGCCAGCAGCTTTGCTACCTCCTACGAGCAGTACTTC
.,.,TRBJ2-7,TRBV7-2,CASSLGQFSYEQYF,TGTGCCAGCAGCTTAGGACAGTTCTCCTACGAGCAGTACTTC
.,TRBD2,TRBJ2-1,TRBV14,CASSQDFEREGYNEQFF,TGTGCCAGCAGCCAAGATTTTGAGCGGGAGGGCTACAATGAGCAGTTCTTC
.,.,TRBJ2-7,TRBV7-9,CASSHPGSSYEQYF,TGTGCCAGCAGCCATCCGGGGAGCTCCTACGAGCAGTACTTC
once,.,TRBJ2-7,TRBV7-2,CASSLMKGNEQYF,TGTGCCAGCAGCCTAATGAAGGGGAACGAGCAGTACTTC